The text below deals with one TCR beta chain. This clone showed up just a few times. It has no known antigen specificity. Base qualities are not at hand, and no much larger clone is one base apart. The CDR3 spans 14 residues, from the cysteine through the phenylalanine. Of all the DNA, just the CDR3 is kept, 42 bases in frame from base 1. Relative to germline, V is missing 4 bases and J is missing 5 bases, with 7 bases of the junction outside any gene match. The CDR1 and CDR2 encoded by the germline V gene (reference sequence) are MNHEY and SMNVEV. Genomic DNA was used for TRB sequencing, which was performed with the immunoSEQ assay at survey resolution or with the hsTCRB kit. The authors' analysis ran thus. The immunoSEQ software handled initial read processing, and the LymphoSeq R package was used for repertoire analyses. Clonality was computed as 1 minus normalized Shannon entropy, and a Gini coefficient was also calculated for each TRB dataset. Phenotypes of unsorted samples were inferred by mapping TRB sequences from sorted subsets of the recipient or donor onto the same recipient's unsorted samples. TCRdb took over this immuneACCESS table, retaining in-frame rearrangements with V and J assigned. Such tables are incomplete; in checked studies, under half of the missing clones stem from an unresolved V gene, and the remainder is unexplained. That table is the source of V, J and clone size, and D and trimming were worked out from the DNA. In this sample the table shows some 31,000 clones, and no singletons are among them. The biggest ten clones account for approximately 4.3% of the sample.

Related bone marrow donors provided peripheral blood samples on the day of marrow donation. Peripheral blood and bone marrow mononuclear cells were isolated by Ficoll-Hypaque density centrifugation and were cryopreserved. The sample originates from a study of T cells after posttransplantation cyclophosphamide (dated by TCRdb to about 2016). For the study in its entirety: T cell repertoire reconstitution was tracked by TRB sequencing after myeloablative bone marrow transplantation in which posttransplantation cyclophosphamide was used as GVHD prophylaxis. Antigen receptor sequencing was done on samples from roughly 38 PTCy-treated patients and from approximately 16 related bone marrow donors of those patients. Blood from all 30 or so PTCy patients with 1-year posttransplant specimens was subjected to TRB sequencing. TRB sequencing was also done on up to about 3 additional blood samples from 2 to 5.2 years after transplant in 3 patients, and on pretransplant blood from several patients. Because TRA and TRB clonality correlated tightly in roughly 10 samples, the subsequent TCR analyses were limited to TRB only. Public TRB sequences were compared against a database of over 3,600 sequences linked to responses to pathogens, tumor antigens, self-antigens and alloantigens.

Results and caveats for the whole study, not just this receptor: Across the roughly 40 patients, TRB clonality was highly associated with recipient CMV seropositivity and CMV reactivation, and diversity with PTCy was similar to that in the CNI/methotrexate controls. The TRB repertoires of T cells infiltrating skin or the GI tract showed only limited overlap with the TRB repertoires found in blood. Donor-recipient similarity was low at 1-2 months but increased during the first year, and donor CD8+ memory clones often dominated later blood repertoires.

Specimen: PBMCs. The chain was built from TRBV27 and TRBJ1-2, with 7 junctional bases fitting TRBD1. This sequence was found in a woman aged 25 to 39 in good health and a related stem cell transplant donor. The CDR3 reads as follows: CASSYVGGKYGYTF. The nucleotide sequence is TGTGCCAGCAGTTATGTAGGGGGCAAATATGGCTACACCTTC.